These 10 T cell receptor beta chains came from one sample sequenced in a study of cytomegalovirus exposure and HLA in healthy donors. It was with 60 Vbeta and 13 Jbeta primers that the PCR ran. Clones were sequenced by immunoSEQ multiplex PCR, and TCRdb holds only the in-frame ones, with some missing. The sample lists fewer than 150,000 clones, approximately 80% occurring once. The sequencing sample was made of PBMCs. These receptors were taken from a woman in her forties or fifties in good health and CMV-seronegative.

The rearrangement joins TRBV7-8 to TRBJ2-1, with 7 bases fitting TRBD1. The V gene end was trimmed by 1 base and the J gene end by 7 bases; junction bases not matched to a gene: 10. The CDR3 sequence is 16 residues long. Per germline, CDR1 SGHVS and CDR2 FQNEAQ. The CDR3 bases are TGTGCCAGCAGCTTAGTAGTAGGGGGACAGCAGAATGAGCAGTTCTTC. This codes for CASSLVVGGQQNEQFF.

The genes are TRBV5-1 and TRBJ2-3; 11 positions match TRBD2. Germline V gives CDR1 SGHRS, CDR2 YFSETQ. This CDR3 region has 18 residues. Trimming at V came to 0 bases and at J to 1 base, leaving 7 bases not matched to a gene. The CDR3 spells CASSLEWGLAEGTDTQYF. The DNA of the CDR3 is TGCGCCAGCAGCTTGGAGTGGGGACTAGCGGAGGGCACAGATACGCAGTATTTT.

The J gene is TRBJ1-1, the V gene TRBV6-6, with D tentatively TRBD1 (5 bases). Trimming stripped 0 bases from V and 6 bases from J, with 11 bases between. Per the germline V gene, CDR1 is MNHNY and CDR2 is SVGAGI (reference sequence). The CDR3 extends over 14 amino acids. In DNA, the CDR3 is TGTGCCAGCAGTTACTCAGGGGCAGGGCCTGAAGCTTTCTTT. Translation gives CASSYSGAGPEAFF.

V usage is TRBV19 and J usage is TRBJ2-3, with 8 bases fitting TRBD2. CDR1 LNHDA and CDR2 SQIVND come from the germline V gene (reference sequence). This CDR3 is built from 19 residues. Trimming cost V 3 bases and J 2 bases; bases outside gene matches: 16. The CDR3 loop is CASSMATRIAGLATDTQYF. CDR3 in DNA: TGTGCCAGTAGTATGGCCACACGGATAGCGGGACTCGCCACAGATACGCAGTATTTT.

The chain joins TRBV4-1 to TRBJ1-2, with TRBD1 matching over 7 bases. V lost 4 bases and J lost 4; bases outside the gene matches: 12. The CDR3 totals 16 residues. Germline values: CDR1 MGHRA, CDR2 YSYEKL. CDR3 DNA: TGCGCCAGCAGCCCATTAGGGGACAGATTCTCCTATGGCTACACCTTC. This encodes CASSPLGDRFSYGYTF.

The chain has TRBV7-9 and TRBJ1-2, with D perhaps matching TRBD1 (6 bases). V lost 6 bases and J 8 bases, leaving 19 bases between the germline ends. The germline V gene encodes CDR1 SEHNR and CDR2 FQNEAQ (reference sequence). This CDR3 contains 14 residues. This CDR3 reads CASRNQGLYFGYTF. CDR3 DNA sequence: TGTGCCAGCAGAAATCAGGGGCTCTATTTCGGCTACACCTTC. Supplemented by reference TRBV7-9 and TRBJ1-2, the full variable domain reads DTGVSQNPRHKITKRGQNVTFRCDPISEHNRLYWYRQTLGQGPEFLTYFQNEAQLEKSRLLSDRFSAERPKGSFSTLEIQRTEQGDSAMYLCASRNQGLYFGYTFGSGTRLTVV.

The sample holds a few counts of this clone. The chain couples TRBV4-1 to TRBJ1-4; D might be TRBD1 (5 bases). Trimming took off 0 bases at V and 2 bases at J, with 10 bases between the two ends. The length of the CDR3 is 16 residues. Germline V gives CDR1 MGHRA, CDR2 YSYEKL. Here the CDR3 reads CASSQDAGYTNEKLFF. The CDR3 nucleotides read TGCGCCAGCAGCCAAGACGCAGGGTACACTAATGAAAAACTGTTTTTT.

The V gene is TRBV7-6, the J gene TRBJ2-5; TRBD1 might be the D (5 bases). The CDR3 spans 14 residues. V lost 5 bases to trimming and J lost 4 bases, with 14 bases between them. CDR1 SGHVS and CDR2 FNYEAQ come from the germline V gene. CDR3 sequence (DNA): TGTGCCAGCAGCCTTCGTTCTAGGGGAGAGACCCAGTACTTC. Translating it yields CASSLRSRGETQYF. The full variable domain, with the rest looked up from reference TRBV7-6 and TRBJ2-5, is GAGVSQSPRYKVTKRGQDVALRCDPISGHVSLYWYRQALGQGPEFLTYFNYEAQQDKSGLPNDRFSAERPEGSISTLTIQRTEQRDSAMYRCASSLRSRGETQYFGPGTRLLVL.

As concerns this clone: This same CDR3 is encoded by further DNA sequences in the sample. The chain joins TRBV29-1 to TRBJ1-2; tentatively, D is TRBD1 (5 bases). The CDR3 sequence is 13 residues long. Germline lookup yields CDR1 SQVTM and CDR2 ANQGSEA. V dropped 5 bases and J dropped 8 bases, with 18 bases sitting between them. CDR3 region: CSVNYRPGHGYTF. The CDR3 DNA follows: TGCAGCGTTAATTACAGGCCAGGCCACGGCTACACCTTC.

The rearrangement joins TRBV6-1 to TRBJ1-1; TRBD1 might be the D (6 bases). Trimming took 4 bases from V and 13 from J, leaving 19 bases between them. CDR1 MNHNS and CDR2 SASEGT come from the germline V gene. The length of the CDR3 is 13 residues. The CDR3, as DNA: TGTGCCAGCAGTGGATTCACAGGGTGTCGAGTTTTCTTT. Its protein product is CASSGFTGCRVFF.